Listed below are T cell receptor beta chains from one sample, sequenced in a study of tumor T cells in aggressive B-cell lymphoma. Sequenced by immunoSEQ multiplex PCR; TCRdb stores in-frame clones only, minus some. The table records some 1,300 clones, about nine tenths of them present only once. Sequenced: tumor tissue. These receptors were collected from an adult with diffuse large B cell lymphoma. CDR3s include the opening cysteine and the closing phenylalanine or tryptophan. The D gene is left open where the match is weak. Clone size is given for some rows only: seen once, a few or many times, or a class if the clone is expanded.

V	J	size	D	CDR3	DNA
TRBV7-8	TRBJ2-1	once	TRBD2	CASSYTSGRAFYNEQFF	TGTGCCAGCAGCTATACTAGCGGGAGGGCCTTCTACAATGAGCAGTTCTTC
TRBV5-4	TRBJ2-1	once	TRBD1	CASSLGGTGVYNEQFF	TGTGCCAGCAGCTTGGGGGGGACAGGAGTCTACAATGAGCAGTTCTTC
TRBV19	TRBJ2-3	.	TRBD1	CASSGGTGADTQYF	TGTGCCAGTAGTGGCGGGACAGGGGCAGATACGCAGTATTTT
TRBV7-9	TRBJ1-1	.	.	CASSLGVSRVAFF	TGTGCCAGCAGCTTAGGCGTCTCCAGGGTAGCATTCTTT
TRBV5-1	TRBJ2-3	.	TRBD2	CASSWGGLAGASSTDTQYF	TGCGCCAGCAGCTGGGGTGGACTAGCGGGGGCCTCTAGCACAGATACGCAGTATTTT
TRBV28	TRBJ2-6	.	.	CASRTQRQLKANSGANVLTF	TGTGCCAGCAGAACCCAGAGACAGCTAAAAGCAAATTCTGGGGCCAACGTCCTGACTTTC
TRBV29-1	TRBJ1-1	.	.	CSVGQPNTEAFF	TGCAGCGTTGGACAGCCGAACACTGAAGCTTTCTTT
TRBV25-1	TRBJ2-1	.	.	CASSEQDSSNGQFF	TGTGCCAGCAGTGAACAGGACTCCAGTAATGGGCAGTTCTTC
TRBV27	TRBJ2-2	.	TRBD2	CASSSIAGVGTGELFF	TGTGCCAGCAGTTCTATAGCGGGAGTAGGGACTGGGGAGCTGTTTTTT
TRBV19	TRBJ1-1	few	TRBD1	CASSILGGETLNTEAFF	TGTGCCAGTAGTATCCTAGGGGGCGAAACCTTGAACACTGAAGCTTTCTTT
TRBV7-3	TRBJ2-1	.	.	CASSLVAKAYNEQFF	TGTGCCAGCAGCTTAGTAGCTAAGGCCTACAATGAGCAGTTCTTC
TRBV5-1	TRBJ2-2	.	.	CASSSGNTGELFF	TGCGCCAGCAGCTCGGGAAACACCGGGGAGCTGTTTTTT
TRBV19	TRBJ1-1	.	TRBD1	CASSPSRQGKMNTEAFF	TGTGCCAGTAGTCCTTCACGACAGGGGAAGATGAACACTGAAGCTTTCTTT
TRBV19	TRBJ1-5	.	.	CARYTPPRQPQHF	TGTGCCAGATACACACCGCCCCGCCAGCCCCAGCATTTT
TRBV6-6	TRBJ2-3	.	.	CASRPRGAGVTDTQYF	TGTGCCAGCAGGCCCAGGGGCGCGGGCGTCACAGATACACAGTATTTT
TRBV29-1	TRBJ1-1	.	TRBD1	CSATTGTGITEAFF	TGCAGCGCAACAACCGGGACAGGGATCACTGAAGCTTTCTTT
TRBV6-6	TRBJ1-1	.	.	CASADGQNTEAFF	TGTGCCAGCGCCGACGGACAGAACACTGAAGCTTTCTTT
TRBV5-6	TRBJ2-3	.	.	CASSLPASERTDTQYF	TGTGCCAGCAGCTTGCCGGCTAGCGAACGCACAGATACGCAGTATTTT
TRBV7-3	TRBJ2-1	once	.	CASSLTPARGNEQFF	TGTGCCAGCAGCTTAACTCCGGCGCGGGGCAATGAGCAGTTCTTC
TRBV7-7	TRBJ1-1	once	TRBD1	CASRTLNRGLVNTEAFF	TGTGCTAGCAGGACACTGAACAGGGGTCTGGTGAACACTGAAGCTTTCTTT
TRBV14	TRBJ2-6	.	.	CASSPGVTGANVLTF	TGTGCCAGCAGCCCCGGGGTAACCGGGGCCAACGTCCTGACTTTC
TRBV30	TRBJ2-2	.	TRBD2	CASTVGRVGGELFF	TGTGCCTCGACCGTCGGGAGGGTCGGCGGGGAGCTGTTTTTT
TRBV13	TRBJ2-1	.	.	CASSLVGRSNEQFF	TGTGCCAGCAGCCTGGTTGGGAGGAGCAATGAGCAGTTCTTC
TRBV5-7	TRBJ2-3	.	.	CASSSTMGGGTDTQYF	TGTGCCAGCAGCTCGACGATGGGGGGAGGCACAGATACGCAGTATTTT
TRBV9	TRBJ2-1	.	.	CASSADRDYNEQFF	TGTGCCAGCAGCGCGGACCGGGACTACAATGAGCAGTTCTTC
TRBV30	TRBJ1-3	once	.	CAWRQGRYGNTIYF	TGTGCCTGGAGACAGGGAAGATACGGAAACACCATATATTTT
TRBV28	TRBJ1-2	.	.	CASSYSITLYGYTF	TGTGCCAGCAGTTACAGTATCACCCTCTATGGCTACACCTTC
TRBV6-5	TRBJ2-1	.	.	CASSYIYSSSYNEQFF	TGTGCCAGCAGTTACATCTACTCGAGCTCCTACAATGAGCAGTTCTTC